Each of the 7 T cell receptor beta chains below was sequenced from the same sample in a study of tissue T cells after allogeneic stem cell transplantation. This sample's time point: mouse harvest day 7 after allogeneic transplant. Each mouse received 10^7 T-cell-depleted marrow cells plus 10^6 splenic CD5+ T cells by tail vein. Some clones are missing from TCRdb's copy, which holds only in-frame ones; the method was immunoSEQ multiplex PCR. The sample lists about 5,800 clones, roughly 44% occurring once. The sequenced material came from skin. The receptors originated from a female BALB/c mouse given C57BL/6 T cells with graft-versus-host disease after an allogeneic hematopoietic cell transplant.

As for this clone: Gene names refer to mouse genes. The read ends 1 residue before the CDR3 terminus; that terminus is restored from the germline J gene. The chain couples TRBV3 to TRBJ2-5, with TRBD2 identical over 10 bases. The V segment lost 6 bases and the J segment 3 bases; nucleotides outside the gene matches: 0. The CDR3 is made up of 13 amino acids. Germline V gives CDR1 SNHLY, CDR2 FYNGKV (reference sequence). CDR3 sequence: CASRGLGQDTQYF. The CDR3 bases that were read are TGTGCCAGCAGGGGACTGGGGCAAGACACCCAGTAC.

This clone was seen more than once but under ten times. The genes are named according to mouse. The read comes to an end 1 residue before the CDR3 does, leaving the germline J gene to fill in the end. The chain has TRBV20 and TRBJ1-4; perhaps TRBD1 as D (5 bases). CDR1 is GFQATS and CDR2 is STVNSAI in the germline V gene. The V gene lost 0 bases and the J gene lost 0 bases, with 8 bases spanning the gap. The length of the CDR3 is 15 residues. CDR3 DNA (partial): TGTGGTGCTAGGGATCAGGGATTTTCCAACGAAAGATTATTT. Translation gives CGARDQGFSNERLF. The full CDR3 protein reads CGARDQGFSNERLFF. The whole variable domain, filled in from reference TRBV20 and TRBJ1-4, reads GALVYQYPRRTICKSGTSMRMECQAVGFQATSVAWYRQSPQKTFELIALSTVNSAIKYEQNFTQEKFPISHPNLSFSSMTVLNAYLEDRGLYLCGARDQGFSNERLFFGHGTKLSVL.

In regard to this clone: The germline and genes are mouse ones. The CDR3 end falls 1 residue outside the read, so it is completed with the germline J gene. The chain uses TRBV12-2 and TRBJ2-4; 10 positions match TRBD2. Unmatched junction bases numbered 0, after V lost 0 bases and J lost 4 bases. The CDR3 consists of 14 residues. Germline loops: CDR1 SGHLS, CDR2 HYDKME. CDR3 DNA, as far as it was read: TGTGCCAGCTCTCTCGGACTGGGGGAAAACACCTTGTAC. Protein: CASSLGLGENTLY. The complete CDR3 sequence is CASSLGLGENTLYF.

About this clone itself: Any gene name here is a mouse gene name. The read comes to an end 1 residue before the CDR3 does, leaving the germline J gene to fill in the end. V usage is TRBV5 and J usage is TRBJ2-3, with D perhaps matching TRBD1 (5 bases). CDR3 length: 13 amino acids. Trimming cost V 0 bases and J 5 bases, with 6 bases left between them. Germline V gene data show CDR1 as LGHNA and CDR2 as YNLKQL (reference sequence). Here the CDR3 reads CASSQDRVETLYF. The part of the CDR3 DNA that was read is TGTGCCAGCAGCCAAGACAGGGTAGAAACGCTGTAT.

As to this clone: The gene names here belong to mouse. CDR3 bases read: TGTGCCAGCAGTCCCATCTGGGGGAGCTCCTATGAACAGTAC. It yields the protein CASSPIWGSSYEQY. The full CDR3 protein reads CASSPIWGSSYEQYF. V and J are TRBV26 and TRBJ2-7, with 7 bases identical to TRBD2. The read is 1 residue too short to cover the CDR3 end, so that end is filled in from the germline J gene. The CDR3 has 15 residues. The germline V gene encodes CDR1 KGHPV and CDR2 FQNQEV (reference sequence). The V segment lost 4 bases and the J segment 0 bases; nucleotides outside the gene matches: 6. Looking up the rest from reference TRBV26 and TRBJ2-7 gives the full variable domain: NSKVIQTPRYLVKGQGQKAKMRCIPEKGHPVVFWYQQNKNNEFKFLINFQNQEVLQQIDMTEKRFSAECPSNSPCSLEIQSSEAGDSALYLCASSPIWGSSYEQYFGPGTRLTVL.

In the case of this clone: The genes are named according to mouse. The read terminates 1 residue before the CDR3 end, so the remaining end is supplied by the germline J gene. This chain connects TRBV26 to TRBJ1-1; 9 bases match TRBD1. Germline values: CDR1 KGHPV, CDR2 FQNQEV (reference sequence). The CDR3 is 15 residues long. J lost 0 bases, V lost 1 base, and 0 bases had no gene match. The DNA read from the CDR3 is TGTGCCAGCAGTCTGTGGGACAGGGCAAACACAGAAGTCTTC. This translates into CASSLWDRANTEVF. The CDR3 in its entirety is CASSLWDRANTEVFF.

Within the sample, this clone is medium-sized. The gene names given are mouse names. The missing CDR3 end, 1 residue past where the read stops, is filled in from the germline J gene. The rearrangement links TRBV26 to TRBJ2-1; D is ambiguous. V was trimmed by 1 base and J by 0 bases, leaving 7 bases between them. CDR1 is KGHPV, CDR2 FQNQEV, per germline (reference sequence). There are 15 residues in the CDR3. Incomplete CDR3 DNA: TGTGCCAGCAGTCTGTACACCTATAACTATGCTGAGCAGTTC. Amino acids: CASSLYTYNYAEQF. The complete CDR3 reads CASSLYTYNYAEQFF.